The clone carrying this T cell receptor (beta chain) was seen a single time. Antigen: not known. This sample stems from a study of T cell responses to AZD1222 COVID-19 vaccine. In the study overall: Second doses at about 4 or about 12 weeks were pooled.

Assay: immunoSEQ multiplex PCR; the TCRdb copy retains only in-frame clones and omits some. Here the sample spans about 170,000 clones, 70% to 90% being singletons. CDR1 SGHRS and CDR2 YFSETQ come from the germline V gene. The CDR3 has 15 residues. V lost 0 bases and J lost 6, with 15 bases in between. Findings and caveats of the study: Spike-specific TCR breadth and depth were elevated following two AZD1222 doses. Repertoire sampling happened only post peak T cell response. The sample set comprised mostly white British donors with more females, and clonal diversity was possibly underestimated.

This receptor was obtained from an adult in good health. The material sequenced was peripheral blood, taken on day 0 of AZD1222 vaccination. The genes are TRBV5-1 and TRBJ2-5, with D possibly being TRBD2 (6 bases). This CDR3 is CASSLATGAGKTQYF. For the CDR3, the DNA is TGCGCCAGCAGCTTGGCTACCGGGGCGGGGAAGACCCAGTACTTC.